One sample yielded the 11 T cell receptor beta chains listed below, sequenced in a study of blood T cell repertoires in COVID-19. Measured with immunoSEQ multiplex PCR; TCRdb has only the in-frame clones, and not every one. In the table there are around 190,000 clones, approximately 91% of which are singletons. Sequencing used peripheral blood. The receptors derive from a man aged 50 or older with COVID-19, enrolled during active disease.

The chain is built from TRBV3-1 (or the pseudogene TRBV3-2) and TRBJ2-1, with TRBD1 identical over 9 bases. V shed 4 bases, J shed 3 bases, and the junction held 7 bases outside the gene matches. From germline, CDR1 is LGHDT and CDR2 YNNKEL (reference sequence). The CDR3 extends over 16 amino acids. The CDR3 sequence: CASSLLGDRDYNEQFF. CDR3 nucleotides: TGTGCCAGCAGCCTCTTAGGGGACAGGGACTACAATGAGCAGTTCTTC.

This chain connects TRBV7-8 to TRBJ1-2; 12 nucleotides line up with TRBD1. The J segment lost 4 bases and the V segment lost 2 bases, leaving 8 bases of the junction unmatched. CDR1 and CDR2 from the germline V gene are SGHVS and FQNEAQ. The CDR3 runs to 17 residues. The CDR3 region is CASSLSGTGGGGYGYTF. CDR3 DNA: TGTGCCAGCAGCTTATCTGGGACAGGGGGCGGAGGCTATGGCTACACCTTC.

The chain links TRBV7-9 to TRBJ2-7; D gene unclear. This CDR3 spans 13 amino acids. V shed 5 bases and J shed 5 bases, with 13 bases lying between them. Germline CDR1 is SEHNR and CDR2 is FQNEAQ (reference sequence). DNA for the CDR3: TGTGCCAGCAGCGTTTTGGTCGGTAACGAGCAGTACTTC. Its translation: CASSVLVGNEQYF.

This clone showed up just a few times. The J gene is TRBJ2-1, the V gene TRBV4-2; 11 bases map to TRBD1. Germline values: CDR1 LGHNA, CDR2 YNFKEQ. CDR3 length equals 18 residues. V dropped 0 bases and J dropped 3; count of bases not matched to a gene: 7. The CDR3 DNA reads as TGTGCCAGCAGCCAAGAAGGGACAGGGGGAGTGTTCTACAATGAGCAGTTCTTC. It specifies CASSQEGTGGVFYNEQFF.

This rearrangement joins TRBV10-3 to TRBJ2-2; D call uncertain. The germline V gene has CDR1 ENHRY and CDR2 SYGVKD. This CDR3 has 13 amino acids. Trimming took 4 bases from V and 0 from J, leaving 3 bases between them. This chain's CDR3 is CAISAANTGELFF. The CDR3 DNA sequence: TGTGCCATCAGTGCAGCGAACACCGGGGAGCTGTTTTTT.

The genes are TRBV28 and TRBJ1-2; 8 positions agree with TRBD1. CDR3 length equals 16 residues. The V gene's germline CDR1 is MDHEN and CDR2 SYDVKM. The J segment lost 4 bases and the V segment lost 3 bases, leaving 10 bases of the junction unmatched. The CDR3 DNA follows: TGTGCCAGCAGTTTTGCCCAGGGGGCGCATAGCTATGGCTACACCTTC. Translation gives CASSFAQGAHSYGYTF.

The chain links TRBV7-8 to TRBJ1-5, with TRBD1 identical over 9 bases. The germline V gene has CDR1 SGHVS and CDR2 FQNEAQ. This CDR3 spans 16 amino acids. V shed 5 bases and J 7 bases; nucleotides not matched to a gene: 12. CDR3 sequence: CASSAIGTGSWQPQHF. CDR3 sequence (DNA): TGTGCCAGCAGCGCCATCGGGACAGGGAGTTGGCAGCCCCAGCATTTT.

The chain has TRBV6-5 and TRBJ1-1; D is possibly TRBD1 (5 bases). The CDR3 is made up of 15 amino acids. V lost 6 bases, J lost 6 bases, and 20 bases lay in between. Germline CDR1 and CDR2: MNHEY and SVGAGI. This CDR3 is CASRTTSTVSSEAFF. The CDR3 DNA reads as TGTGCCAGCAGGACAACCTCGACAGTCTCATCTGAAGCTTTCTTT.

The rearrangement links TRBV27 to TRBJ2-3, with 12 bases aligning to TRBD2. V gave up 5 bases and J gave up 1 base; unmatched junction bases: 13. The CDR3 is made up of 19 amino acids. CDR1 MNHEY and CDR2 SMNVEV come from the germline V gene (reference sequence). The CDR3 loop reads CASSPLSGLAGLRTDTQYF. CDR3 sequence (DNA): TGTGCCAGCAGTCCACTATCCGGACTAGCGGGGCTTCGCACAGATACGCAGTATTTT.

J is TRBJ2-3 and V is TRBV9; no reliable D call. The length of the CDR3 is 12 residues. Trimming stripped 8 bases from V and 1 base from J, with 8 bases between. The V gene's germline CDR1 is SGDLS and CDR2 YYNGEE. The CDR3 region is CASNRGTDTQYF. The DNA for the CDR3 is TGTGCCAGTAATCGGGGCACAGATACGCAGTATTTT.

This chain uses TRBV7-9 with TRBJ2-1; D is uncertain. The CDR3 consists of 13 residues. The germline V gene encodes CDR1 SEHNR and CDR2 FQNEAQ (reference sequence). Trimming shortened V by 2 bases and J by 8 bases, and 10 bases separated the two germline ends. The CDR3 DNA reads as TGTGCCAGCAGCTTAAGTAGTGGTGATGAGCAGTTCTTC. Translated: CASSLSSGDEQFF.